This T cell receptor beta chain was sequenced during a study of blood T cell repertoires in COVID-19. Original processing methods: Amplified reference gene primers provided the basis for estimating nucleated cell counts. The method was immunoSEQ multiplex PCR; TCRdb's version includes in-frame clones alone and lacks a portion of them. V, J and clone size reflect that table, while D and trimming were determined from the DNA. The sample consists of approximately 230,000 clones, about nine tenths of them appearing once. Trimming removed 0 bases from V and 4 bases from J, with 10 bases in between. The V gene's germline CDR1 is SGHRS and CDR2 YFSETQ. CDR3 length: 15 residues.

Sequencing was done on a sample of PBMCs or T cells enriched from blood (not recorded which). The V and J genes are TRBV5-1 and TRBJ2-2, with unresolved D. This TCR was sampled from a man between 18 and 29 years old who had recovered from COVID-19. The CDR3 region has the DNA TGCGCCAGCAGCTTGGGGCAGTATGGCACCGGGGAGCTGTTTTTT. This gives the protein CASSLGQYGTGELFF.